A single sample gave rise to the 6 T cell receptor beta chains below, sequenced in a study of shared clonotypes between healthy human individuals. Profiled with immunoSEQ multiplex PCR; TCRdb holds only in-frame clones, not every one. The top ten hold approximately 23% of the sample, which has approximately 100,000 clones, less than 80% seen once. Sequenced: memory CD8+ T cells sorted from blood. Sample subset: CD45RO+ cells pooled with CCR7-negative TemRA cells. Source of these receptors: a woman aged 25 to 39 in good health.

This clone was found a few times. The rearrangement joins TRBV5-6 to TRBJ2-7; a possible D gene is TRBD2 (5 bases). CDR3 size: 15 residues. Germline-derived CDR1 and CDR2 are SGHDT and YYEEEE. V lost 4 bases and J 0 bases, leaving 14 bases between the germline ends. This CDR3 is CASSPPSGNSYEQYF. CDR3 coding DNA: TGTGCCAGCAGCCCACCCAGCGGAAACTCCTACGAGCAGTACTTC. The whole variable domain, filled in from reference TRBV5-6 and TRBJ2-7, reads DAGVTQSPTHLIKTRGQQVTLRCSPKSGHDTVSWYQQALGQGPQFIFQYYEEEERQRGNFPDRFSGHQFPNYSSELNVNALLLGDSALYLCASSPPSGNSYEQYFGPGTRLTVT.

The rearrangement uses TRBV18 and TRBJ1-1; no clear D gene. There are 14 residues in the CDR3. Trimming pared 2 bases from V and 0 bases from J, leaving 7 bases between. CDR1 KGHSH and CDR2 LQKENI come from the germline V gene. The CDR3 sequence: CASSPERVNTEAFF. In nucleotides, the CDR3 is TGTGCCAGCTCACCAGAACGGGTGAACACTGAAGCTTTCTTT.

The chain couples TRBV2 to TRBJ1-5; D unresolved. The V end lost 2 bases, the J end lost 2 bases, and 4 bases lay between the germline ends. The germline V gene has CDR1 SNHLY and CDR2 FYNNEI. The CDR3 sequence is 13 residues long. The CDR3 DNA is TGTGCCAGCAGTGAAATGCGCAATCAGCCCCAGCATTTT. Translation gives CASSEMRNQPQHF.

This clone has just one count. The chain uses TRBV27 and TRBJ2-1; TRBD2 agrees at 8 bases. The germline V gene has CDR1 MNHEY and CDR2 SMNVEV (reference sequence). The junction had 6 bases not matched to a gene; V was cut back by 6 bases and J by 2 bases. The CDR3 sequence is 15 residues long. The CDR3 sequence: CASSPSGPAYNEQFF. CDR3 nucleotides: TGTGCCAGCAGCCCTAGCGGGCCGGCCTACAATGAGCAGTTCTTC.

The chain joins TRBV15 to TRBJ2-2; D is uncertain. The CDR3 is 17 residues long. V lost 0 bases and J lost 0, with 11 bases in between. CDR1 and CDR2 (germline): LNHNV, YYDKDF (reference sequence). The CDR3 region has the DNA TGTGCCACCAGCAGAGAATCCACTTACCCGAACACCGGGGAGCTGTTTTTT. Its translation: CATSRESTYPNTGELFF.

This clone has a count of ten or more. The CDR3 here is CASSGTETSNHEQYF. As DNA, the CDR3 is TGTGCCAGCAGTGGAACGGAGACTAGCAATCACGAGCAGTACTTC. V is TRBV25-1 and J is TRBJ2-7; 7 positions agree with TRBD2. V lost 4 bases, J lost 5 bases, and 11 bases stayed unmatched. Germline CDR1 reads MGHDK; CDR2 reads SYGVNS. The CDR3 totals 15 residues.